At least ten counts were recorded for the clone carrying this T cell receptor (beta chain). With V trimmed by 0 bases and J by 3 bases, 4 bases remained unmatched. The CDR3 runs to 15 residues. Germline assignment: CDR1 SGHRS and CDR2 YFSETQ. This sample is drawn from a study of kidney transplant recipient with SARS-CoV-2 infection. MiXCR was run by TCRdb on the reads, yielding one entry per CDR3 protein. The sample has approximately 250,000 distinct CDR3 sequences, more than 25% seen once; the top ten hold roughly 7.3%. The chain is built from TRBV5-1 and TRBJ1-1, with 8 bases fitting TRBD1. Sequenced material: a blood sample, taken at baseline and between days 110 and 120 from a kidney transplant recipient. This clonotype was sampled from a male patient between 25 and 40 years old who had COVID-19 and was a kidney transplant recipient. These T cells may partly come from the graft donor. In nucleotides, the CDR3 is TGCGCCAGCAGCTTGGGACAGGGGATTTACACTGAAGCTTTCTTT. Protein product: CASSLGQGIYTEAFF. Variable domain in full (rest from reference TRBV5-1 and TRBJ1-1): KAGVTQTPRYLIKTRGQQVTLSCSPISGHRSVSWYQQTPGQGLQFLFEYFSETQRNKGNFPGRFSGRQFSNSRSEMNVSTLELGDSALYLCASSLGQGIYTEAFFGQGTRLTVV.